Presented here are 23 T cell receptor beta chains from one specimen sequenced in a study of CD8+ T cells in alopecia areata. The treatment is: oral pan-JAK inhibitor, 5-10 mg twice daily. Sequencing relied on a cDNA template that was reverse transcribed from extracted RNA. Method: immunoSEQ multiplex PCR; TCRdb's copy keeps in-frame clones and lacks some. This sample has under 350,000 clones, with about three fifths found just once. Source: CD4+ T cells sorted from blood, taken at week 24, from a patient treated with tofacitinib. The receptors shown here come from a human donor with alopecia areata.

This clone has only a few counts. This chain's CDR3 is CASSPGDGGGWNQPQHF. CDR3 DNA sequence: TGTGCCAGCAGCCCGGGGGACGGTGGCGGTTGGAATCAGCCCCAGCATTTT. This chain links TRBV7-2 with TRBJ1-5, with D possibly matching TRBD1 (5 bases). CDR1 and CDR2 from the germline V gene are SGHTA and FQGNSA. The CDR3 length is 17 residues. V lost 5 bases to trimming and J lost 4 bases, with 21 bases between them.

V and J are TRBV11-2 and TRBJ1-2; weak D call: TRBD1 (5 bases). V lost 4 bases and J 4 bases, leaving 13 bases between the germline ends. The CDR3 is 14 residues long. CDR1 and CDR2 (germline): SGHAT, FQNNGV. CDR3 bases: TGTGCCAGCAGCTCTGCACACGGGGGCTATGGCTACACCTTC. This codes for CASSSAHGGYGYTF.

The chain combines TRBV23-1 with TRBJ1-4; 10 bases line up with TRBD1. TRBV23-1 is an ORF, with its function uncertain. The ends lost 7 bases at V and 10 bases at J; junction bases unmatched: 24. CDR3 length equals 19 residues. CDR3 in DNA: TGCGCCAGCAATAACCGGGACAGGGGAGGGATTAAGGCAAGGGGAAAACTGTTTTTT. Its translation: CASNNRDRGGIKARGKLFF.

As to this clone: The sample has other DNA sequences that encode this CDR3 too. The V call is TRBV30, the J call TRBJ1-4; D gene uncertain. V was trimmed by 5 bases and J by 6 bases, leaving 4 bases between them. Germline V gene lookup returns CDR1 GTSNPN and CDR2 SVGIG (reference sequence). This CDR3 contains 10 residues. DNA of the CDR3: TGTGCCTGGGGGGATGAAAAACTGTTTTTT. Translating it yields CAWGDEKLFF.

This clone was found a few times. The CDR3 spells CASSPTGDQPQHF. The CDR3 DNA sequence: TGTGCCAGCAGCCCGACAGGGGATCAGCCCCAGCATTTT. The chain is built from TRBV7-2 and TRBJ1-5, with 8 bases lining up with TRBD1. V was clipped by 5 bases and J by 5 bases; unmatched bases: 2. Germline values: CDR1 SGHTA, CDR2 FQGNSA. This CDR3 is built from 13 residues.

The rearrangement links TRBV4-2 to TRBJ2-7; 9 nucleotides agree with TRBD1. Germline V gene lookup returns CDR1 LGHNA and CDR2 YNFKEQ. The CDR3 runs to 15 residues. V was clipped by 2 bases and J by 4 bases; unmatched bases: 6. CDR3 DNA: TGTGCCAGCAGCCAAATCGAGACAGGGGGATACGAGCAGTACTTC. Protein: CASSQIETGGYEQYF.

The chain carries TRBV7-2 and TRBJ2-1; no reliable D call. The germline gives CDR1 SGHTA, CDR2 FQGNSA. The CDR3 length is 14 residues. V lost 1 base and J lost 9, with 13 bases in between. CDR3 residues: CASSLDLKSGEQFF. The CDR3 DNA reads as TGTGCCAGCAGCTTAGATTTAAAGTCGGGTGAGCAGTTCTTC.

The V call is TRBV5-4, the J call TRBJ2-1, with 7 bases aligning to TRBD2. Germline CDR1 is SGHNT and CDR2 is YYREEE (reference sequence). V lost 0 bases and J lost 5; bases outside the gene matches: 2. The CDR3 extends over 14 amino acids. The CDR3 DNA reads as TGTGCCAGCAGCTTGGGGCTAGCGGACAATGAGCAGTTCTTC. This encodes CASSLGLADNEQFF.

This clone was detected a few times. The V call is TRBV7-2, the J call TRBJ2-1; TRBD2 matches at 7 bases. Germline CDR1 reads SGHTA; CDR2 reads FQGNSA. The CDR3 runs to 16 residues. The junction had 6 bases not matched to a gene; V was cut back by 1 base and J by 3 bases. For the CDR3, the DNA is TGTGCCAGCAGCTTAGGCTTAGCGGGCCGCTACAATGAGCAGTTCTTC. Its translation: CASSLGLAGRYNEQFF.

This chain uses TRBV4-2 with TRBJ2-2, with 12 bases matching TRBD2. There are 16 residues in the CDR3. CDR1 is LGHNA, CDR2 YNFKEQ, per germline. Germline trimming cut 1 base from V and 4 bases from J; bases unmatched to any gene: 1. The CDR3 is CASSQAGLAGTGELFF. In DNA, the CDR3 is TGTGCCAGCAGCCAAGCGGGACTAGCGGGCACCGGGGAGCTGTTTTTT.

The V and J genes are TRBV10-3 and TRBJ2-5; 9 bases align to TRBD1. The V and J ends lost 2 bases and 3 bases, in that order; junction bases with no gene match: 7. This CDR3 has 16 amino acids. Germline V CDR1 and CDR2: ENHRY, SYGVKD. DNA of the CDR3: TGTGCCATCAGTGAGGGATACAGGGGGCGCGAAGAGACCCAGTACTTC. This translates into CAISEGYRGREETQYF.

This clone was counted once. The rearrangement links TRBV5-1 to TRBJ2-3; 7 nucleotides match TRBD2. V dropped 0 bases and J dropped 4; count of bases not matched to a gene: 8. Germline values: CDR1 SGHRS, CDR2 YFSETQ. The CDR3 runs to 16 residues. CDR3: CASSLALSREADTQYF. In nucleotides, the CDR3 is TGCGCCAGCAGCTTGGCCCTCTCTCGGGAGGCAGATACGCAGTATTTT.

The CDR3 is CASSLGTGGGETQYF. In DNA form, the CDR3 reads TGCGCCAGCAGCTTGGGGACAGGGGGAGGAGAGACCCAGTACTTC. The rearrangement uses TRBV5-1 and TRBJ2-5; the match to TRBD1 covers 10 bases. The CDR3 length is 15 residues. The ends lost 0 bases at V and 4 bases at J; junction bases unmatched: 3. CDR1 is SGHRS, CDR2 YFSETQ, per germline.

This clone was counted only a few times. This rearrangement joins TRBV4-3 to TRBJ2-1, with D hard to call. CDR1 and CDR2 from the germline V gene are LGHNA and YSLEER. V was pared by 0 bases and J by 9 bases, with 12 bases between. The CDR3 runs to 14 residues. In DNA form, the CDR3 reads TGCGCCAGCAGCCAAGAGAGGCGGTCGGCTGAGCAGTTCTTC. Translation: CASSQERRSAEQFF.

The gene calls are TRBV5-1 and TRBJ2-7; D ambiguous. V lost 4 bases, J lost 10 bases, and 21 bases lay in between. CDR3 length equals 14 residues. CDR1 is SGHRS and CDR2 is YFSETQ in the germline V gene. The DNA for the CDR3 is TGCGCCAGCAGCATGGGTGATGGCCCACCCGGACAGTACTTC. Protein product: CASSMGDGPPGQYF.

The sample holds a few counts of this clone. The chain carries TRBV29-1 and TRBJ1-6; 8 nucleotides match TRBD1. Germline assignment: CDR1 SQVTM and CDR2 ANQGSEA. CDR3 size: 13 residues. The J segment lost 6 bases and the V segment lost 3 bases, leaving 1 base of the junction unmatched. For the CDR3, the DNA is TGCAGCGTTGACGGACAGGGTAATTCACCCCTCCACTTT. Translating it yields CSVDGQGNSPLHF.

The sample holds a few counts of this clone. V gene TRBV4-3 combines with J gene TRBJ1-5, with D perhaps TRBD1 (6 bases). Germline lookup yields CDR1 LGHNA and CDR2 YSLEER. V was cut by 0 bases and J by 4 bases, with 10 bases left in between. The CDR3 extends over 15 amino acids. The CDR3 region has the DNA TGCGCCAGCAGCCAAGATAAGGGGGGAAATCAGCCCCAGCATTTT. It codes for CASSQDKGGNQPQHF.

The chain links TRBV7-9 to TRBJ2-1; perhaps D is TRBD1 or TRBD2 (6 bases each). CDR1 and CDR2 from the germline V gene are SEHNR and FQNEAQ (reference sequence). The ends were cut back, 1 base at V and 3 bases at J, with 13 bases in the middle. The CDR3 is made up of 16 amino acids. CDR3 amino acids: CASSLVGGTSYNEQFF. CDR3 sequence (DNA): TGTGCCAGCAGCTTAGTGGGGGGCACCAGCTACAATGAGCAGTTCTTC.

The J gene is TRBJ1-1, the V gene TRBV30; 7 bases agree with TRBD1. Germline V CDR1 and CDR2: GTSNPN, SVGIG (reference sequence). V dropped 1 base and J dropped 0; count of bases not matched to a gene: 2. The CDR3 sequence is 14 residues long. CDR3 residues: CAWSGGQLNTEAFF. Written as DNA, the CDR3 is TGTGCCTGGAGTGGGGGACAGCTGAACACTGAAGCTTTCTTT.

The rearrangement joins TRBV30 to TRBJ2-7; no firm D call. V was trimmed by 0 bases and J by 0 bases, leaving 9 bases between them. The CDR3 is made up of 14 amino acids. CDR1 GTSNPN and CDR2 SVGIG come from the germline V gene (reference sequence). The CDR3 is CAWSVRRSSYEQYF. CDR3 sequence (DNA): TGTGCCTGGAGTGTACGAAGGAGCTCCTACGAGCAGTACTTC.

V and J are TRBV29-1 and TRBJ2-5; D is undetermined. V was cut by 7 bases and J by 7 bases, with 13 bases left in between. Looked up from germline, CDR1 is SQVTM and CDR2 is ANQGSEA. The length of the CDR3 is 11 residues. The CDR3 DNA reads TGCAGCGCTCAGATCCCGGGGACCCAGTACTTC. Its protein product is CSAQIPGTQYF. The variable domain in full, completed from reference TRBV29-1 and TRBJ2-5, reads SAVISQKPSRDICQRGTSLTIQCQVDSQVTMMFWYRQQPGQSLTLIATANQGSEATYESGFVIDKFPISRPNLTFSTLTVSNMSPEDSSIYLCSAQIPGTQYFGPGTRLLVL.

The chain couples TRBV30 to TRBJ1-6, with D maybe TRBD1 (5 bases). Looked up from germline, CDR1 is GTSNPN and CDR2 is SVGIG (reference sequence). This CDR3 is built from 19 residues. The V end lost 0 bases, the J end lost 0 bases, and 18 bases lay between the germline ends. CDR3 residues: CAWSVGTHLTGSYNSPLHF. CDR3 DNA sequence: TGTGCCTGGAGTGTTGGGACCCATCTTACAGGCTCCTATAATTCACCCCTCCACTTT.

CDR3 sequence: CASSEEVGYYGYTF. The CDR3 DNA is TGTGCCAGCAGTGAAGAAGTCGGCTACTATGGCTACACCTTC. This chain connects TRBV6-1 to TRBJ1-2; the D is unclear. Germline CDR1 is MNHNS and CDR2 is SASEGT. The CDR3 has 14 amino acids. Trimming removed 1 base at V and 3 bases at J, with 9 bases between.